Listed here are 18 T cell receptor beta chains from one sample, sequenced in a study of blood T cell repertoires in COVID-19. TCRdb's table, derived via immunoSEQ multiplex PCR, lists solely in-frame clones and lacks some. The sample has fewer than 250,000 clones, approximately 90% seen once. The sequenced material came from peripheral blood. The receptors come from a man aged 70-80 years with acute or convalescent COVID-19.

This chain joins TRBV7-9 and TRBJ1-4, with no clear D. This CDR3 comprises 14 residues. The V gene lost 7 bases and the J gene lost 8 bases, with 17 bases spanning the gap. The germline V gene encodes CDR1 SEHNR and CDR2 FQNEAQ (reference sequence). DNA for the CDR3: TGTGCCAGCACCGCGGATCGAACTAGCGAAAAACTGTTTTTT. Protein sequence: CASTADRTSEKLFF.

The chain is built from TRBV9 and TRBJ1-5, with 10 bases aligning to TRBD1. This CDR3 is built from 15 residues. The V and J ends lost 4 bases and 6 bases, in that order; junction bases with no gene match: 7. The germline CDR1 and CDR2 sequences are SGDLS and YYNGEE. CDR3 sequence: CASSPGQGGSQPQHF. The CDR3 region has the DNA TGTGCCAGCAGCCCCGGACAGGGGGGGAGTCAGCCCCAGCATTTT.

The CDR3 here is CASSPDGYYNSPLHF. The CDR3 coding sequence is TGCGCCAGCAGCCCCGACGGGTATTATAATTCACCCCTCCACTTT. The chain employs TRBV5-1 and TRBJ1-6; D is unresolved. This CDR3 is 15 amino acids long. Germline values: CDR1 SGHRS, CDR2 YFSETQ. Trimming shortened V by 4 bases and J by 4 bases, and 12 bases separated the two germline ends.

The chain carries TRBV2 and TRBJ2-2, with a tentative D call TRBD2 (7 bases). Germline V gene data show CDR1 as SNHLY and CDR2 as FYNNEI. This CDR3 spans 16 amino acids. Between the trimmed V and J ends, which lost 4 bases and 7 bases, there was a span of 19 bases. This chain's CDR3 is CASSVGGALTGGELFF. The CDR3, as DNA: TGTGCCAGCAGTGTAGGGGGGGCCCTAACAGGCGGGGAGCTGTTTTTT.

This clone was observed a handful of times. The chain links TRBV7-3 to TRBJ1-1; 7 positions agree with TRBD1. The CDR3 length is 13 residues. Losses at the gene ends were 5 bases for V and 1 base for J; bases not matched to a gene: 1. Germline CDR1 SGHTA, CDR2 FQGTGA. The CDR3 sequence: CASSRDRNTEAFF. The CDR3 DNA sequence: TGTGCCAGCAGCCGGGACAGGAACACTGAAGCTTTCTTT. The full variable domain, its missing parts supplied by reference TRBV7-3 and TRBJ1-1, is GAGVSQTPSNKVTEKGKYVELRCDPISGHTALYWYRQSLGQGPEFLIYFQGTGAADDSGLPNDRFFAVRPEGSVSTLKIQRTERGDSAVYLCASSRDRNTEAFFGQGTRLTVV.

V is TRBV3-1 (or the pseudogene TRBV3-2) and J is TRBJ2-7, with a weak D call TRBD1 (5 bases). The V end lost 4 bases, the J end lost 7 bases, and 14 bases lay between the germline ends. The CDR3 spans 13 residues. Germline lookup yields CDR1 LGHDT and CDR2 YNNKEL (reference sequence). The CDR3 protein is CASSLPGWQEQYF. For the CDR3, the DNA is TGTGCCAGCAGCCTCCCAGGGTGGCAGGAGCAGTACTTC.

This chain joins TRBV14 and TRBJ1-1; no clear D. The V end lost 0 bases, the J end lost 7 bases, and 9 bases lay between the germline ends. CDR3 length equals 13 residues. CDR1 is SGHDN, CDR2 FVKESK, per germline. The CDR3 bases are TGTGCCAGCAGCCAAGATTTTACAGATGAAGCTTTCTTT. Residues: CASSQDFTDEAFF.

The chain is built from TRBV11-3 and TRBJ2-1, with 9 positions matching TRBD2. The V gene's germline CDR1 is SGHNT and CDR2 YENEEA. Unmatched junction bases numbered 6, after V lost 2 bases and J lost 10 bases. This CDR3 region has 14 residues. The DNA for the CDR3 is TGTGCCAGCAGCTTACTGGGCGGGAGGGCCGAGCAGTTCTTC. The encoded protein is CASSLLGGRAEQFF.

The chain couples TRBV6-2 or TRBV6-3 to TRBJ1-6; 7 positions match TRBD1. V trimming: 5 bases; J trimming: 7 bases; junction bases outside the gene matches: 2. The CDR3 is 13 residues long. CDR1 is MNHEY, CDR2 SVGEGT, per germline. In DNA form, the CDR3 reads TGTGCCAGCAGTCGGGACAGAAATTCACCCCTCCACTTT. It yields the protein CASSRDRNSPLHF.

The J gene is TRBJ2-2, the V gene TRBV5-1; TRBD2 aligns across 15 bases. The junction had 3 bases not matched to a gene; V was cut back by 4 bases and J by 5 bases. The length of the CDR3 is 16 residues. CDR1 and CDR2 (germline): SGHRS, YFSETQ. CDR3 DNA sequence: TGCGCCAGCAGCGTCGGGACTAGCGGGAGGACCGGGGAGCTGTTTTTT. Amino acids: CASSVGTSGRTGELFF.

The chain recombines TRBV12-1 with TRBJ2-7; TRBD2, the D gene given by the table, was not confirmed from the DNA. TRBV12-1 is assigned pseudogene status. The CDR3 is made up of 14 amino acids. CDR3 sequence (DNA): TGTGCCAGCAGCTTTGGTGGGAGGCCCTACGAGCAGTACTTC. It is translated as CASSFGGRPYEQYF.

The chain combines TRBV7-3 with TRBJ2-1; no clear D gene. Germline values: CDR1 SGHTA, CDR2 FQGTGA. Deletions cut 2 bases from V and 9 bases from J, with 11 bases between. The length of the CDR3 is 13 residues. CDR3 bases: TGTGCCAGCAGCTTATTTACCTCGCGTGAGCAGTTCTTC. Translation: CASSLFTSREQFF. The full variable domain, in which reference TRBV7-3 and TRBJ2-1 provide the parts outside the CDR3, is GAGVSQTPSNKVTEKGKYVELRCDPISGHTALYWYRQSLGQGPEFLIYFQGTGAADDSGLPNDRFFAVRPEGSVSTLKIQRTERGDSAVYLCASSLFTSREQFFGPGTRLTVL.

The chain carries TRBV7-3 and TRBJ2-2; unclear D gene. Deletions cut 5 bases from V and 2 bases from J, with 9 bases between. Germline values: CDR1 SGHTA, CDR2 FQGTGA. The CDR3 consists of 14 residues. CDR3 in amino acids: CASSPVLNTGELFF. Here the CDR3 DNA reads TGTGCCAGCAGCCCTGTTCTTAACACCGGGGAGCTGTTTTTT.

The V and J genes are TRBV5-4 and TRBJ2-7, with 8 bases that match TRBD1. CDR3 length: 15 amino acids. J lost 2 bases, V lost 2 bases, and 6 bases had no gene match. Germline V lookup: CDR1 SGHNT, CDR2 YYREEE (reference sequence). CDR3 nucleotide sequence: TGTGCCAGCAGCTTCCCGGGACAGGAGGCCTACGAGCAGTACTTC. Translated, it gives CASSFPGQEAYEQYF.

The gene calls are TRBV14 and TRBJ2-1, with 9 positions matching TRBD2. V gave up 3 bases and J gave up 2 bases; unmatched junction bases: 2. CDR1 and CDR2 (germline): SGHDN, FVKESK. This CDR3 has 15 residues. CDR3 coding DNA: TGTGCCAGCAGCCAGATAGCGGGAGCCTACAATGAGCAGTTCTTC. Translated, it gives CASSQIAGAYNEQFF.

This clone was detected once. This chain joins TRBV14 and TRBJ1-4, with a weak D call TRBD1 (5 bases). Between the trimmed V and J ends, which lost 4 bases and 10 bases, there was a span of 22 bases. CDR3 length equals 16 residues. CDR1 SGHDN and CDR2 FVKESK come from the germline V gene. The chain's CDR3 is CASSRSTGTSGGKLFF. The CDR3 nucleotides are TGTGCCAGCAGCCGCTCCACCGGGACTTCCGGGGGAAAACTGTTTTTT.

This clone was seen once. The chain recombines TRBV5-1 with TRBJ1-1; 7 bases map to TRBD1. V lost 6 bases and J lost 1; bases outside the gene matches: 3. Germline V gene sequence: CDR1 SGHRS, CDR2 YFSETQ. The CDR3 sequence is 13 residues long. In nucleotides, the CDR3 is TGCGCCAGCAAACAGGGGAAGAACACTGAAGCTTTCTTT. This translates into CASKQGKNTEAFF. The whole variable domain, filled in from reference TRBV5-1 and TRBJ1-1, reads KAGVTQTPRYLIKTRGQQVTLSCSPISGHRSVSWYQQTPGQGLQFLFEYFSETQRNKGNFPGRFSGRQFSNSRSEMNVSTLELGDSALYLCASKQGKNTEAFFGQGTRLTVV.

J is TRBJ2-5 and V is TRBV7-2; maybe TRBD2 (5 bases). The CDR3 length is 13 residues. The V end was cut by 2 bases, the J end by 5 bases, with 9 bases between. CDR1 is SGHTA and CDR2 is FQGNSA in the germline V gene. CDR3 residues: CASSLTRSETQYF. The CDR3 nucleotides read TGTGCCAGCAGCTTAACTAGAAGCGAGACCCAGTACTTC.